These 17 T cell receptor beta chains share one sample of origin, sequenced in a study of blood T cell repertoires in COVID-19. TCRdb's copy holds only in-frame clones and misses some; the assay was immunoSEQ multiplex PCR. The repertoire includes under 200,000 clones, more than 60% of them detected once, and 7% to 10% sits in the top ten. Sequencing used peripheral blood. The source of these receptors is a man between 60 and 75 years old with acute or convalescent COVID-19.

The chain is built from TRBV2 and TRBJ1-2, with 10 nucleotides matching TRBD1. This CDR3 spans 18 amino acids. Germline V gene sequence: CDR1 SNHLY, CDR2 FYNNEI. V lost 11 bases and J lost 4; bases outside the gene matches: 22. CDR3: CASLSWDVRDRGGYGYTF. CDR3 DNA: TGTGCCTCCCTCAGTTGGGATGTCCGGGACAGGGGAGGCTATGGCTACACCTTC.

The chain is built from TRBV27 and TRBJ1-2; 7 nucleotides align to TRBD1. Trimming at V came to 5 bases and at J to 4 bases, leaving 7 bases not matched to a gene. This CDR3 contains 14 residues. Germline CDR1 and CDR2: MNHEY and SMNVEV (reference sequence). As DNA, the CDR3 is TGTGCCAGCAGTCTAACAGGGGCTTCCTATGGCTACACCTTC. Amino acid sequence: CASSLTGASYGYTF.

The chain carries TRBV7-2 and TRBJ1-1; D unclear. The CDR3 is made up of 13 amino acids. Looked up from germline, CDR1 is SGHTA and CDR2 is FQGNSA. V lost 5 bases, J lost 0 bases, and 7 bases lay in between. This chain's CDR3 is CASSDQVNTEAFF. CDR3 bases: TGTGCCAGCAGCGATCAGGTGAACACTGAAGCTTTCTTT.

The chain joins TRBV5-6 to TRBJ2-1, with 11 positions matching TRBD1. The CDR3 covers 15 residues. Germline values: CDR1 SGHDT, CDR2 YYEEEE. Trimming cost V 3 bases and J 2 bases; bases outside gene matches: 1. The DNA for the CDR3 is TGTGCCAGCAGCTGGGGACAGGGGGCCTACAATGAGCAGTTCTTC. Translating it yields CASSWGQGAYNEQFF.

In its sample, this clone was seen once. CDR3 amino acids: CASSQQGAHGYTF. The DNA of the CDR3 is TGTGCCAGCAGCCAACAGGGGGCGCATGGCTACACCTTC. The chain employs TRBV3-1 (or the pseudogene TRBV3-2) and TRBJ1-2; TRBD1 matches 8 bases. CDR3 size: 13 residues. Germline values: CDR1 LGHDT, CDR2 YNNKEL (reference sequence). J gave up 6 bases and V 2 bases, and 2 bases lay outside the gene matches.

This clone was seen only a few times. The chain employs TRBV19 and TRBJ1-6, with 9 bases fitting TRBD1. This CDR3 region has 15 residues. The ends lost 5 bases at V and 9 bases at J; junction bases unmatched: 8. Germline CDR1 reads LNHDA; CDR2 reads SQIVND (reference sequence). CDR3: CASSVPGQGSSPLHF. The CDR3 DNA is TGTGCCAGTAGTGTTCCGGGACAGGGTAGTTCACCCCTCCACTTT.

The J gene is TRBJ1-5, the V gene TRBV6-2 or TRBV6-3; maybe TRBD1 (6 bases). Germline values: CDR1 MNHEY, CDR2 SVGEGT. The V end lost 2 bases, the J end lost 7 bases, and 12 bases lay between the germline ends. This CDR3 has 14 residues. The DNA for the CDR3 is TGTGCCAGCAGTTACGACAGGTTCCGGCAGCCCCAGCATTTT. This gives the protein CASSYDRFRQPQHF.

The chain has TRBV3-1 (or the pseudogene TRBV3-2) and TRBJ2-1, with TRBD2 matching over 11 bases. The CDR3 extends over 17 amino acids. V lost 4 bases to trimming and J lost 3 bases; unmatched junction nucleotides: 8. CDR1 LGHDT and CDR2 YNNKEL come from the germline V gene (reference sequence). The CDR3 reads CASSLTLAGGHYNEQFF. The DNA of the CDR3 is TGTGCCAGCAGCCTAACTTTAGCGGGGGGGCACTACAATGAGCAGTTCTTC.

This clone has only a few counts. The chain is built from TRBV4-1 and TRBJ2-1; TRBD2 agrees at 15 bases. The CDR3 extends over 20 amino acids. The germline CDR1 and CDR2 sequences are MGHRA and YSYEKL. Germline trimming cut 4 bases from V and 0 bases from J; bases unmatched to any gene: 10. CDR3 nucleotide sequence: TGCGCCAGCAGCCGAAGCGGGACTAGCGGGGGGACTAGCTCCTACAATGAGCAGTTCTTC. It is translated as CASSRSGTSGGTSSYNEQFF.

The rearrangement joins TRBV5-6 to TRBJ1-4; TRBD1 is a possible D gene (6 bases). The CDR3 length is 17 residues. The ends were cut back, 3 bases at V and 0 bases at J, with 15 bases in the middle. CDR1 is SGHDT, CDR2 YYEEEE, per germline. The CDR3 bases are TGTGCCAGCAGCTGGGGGCTAGGACCCACAACTAATGAAAAACTGTTTTTT. Translating it yields CASSWGLGPTTNEKLFF.

This chain connects TRBV6-2 or TRBV6-3 to TRBJ1-5; 9 nucleotides match TRBD1. Looked up from germline, CDR1 is MNHEY and CDR2 is SVGEGT. The CDR3 has 17 residues. V lost 2 bases, J lost 0 bases, and 5 bases stayed unmatched. The CDR3 DNA reads as TGTGCCAGCAGTTACGGGACAGGGCCTTATAGCAATCAGCCCCAGCATTTT. Its protein product is CASSYGTGPYSNQPQHF.

The rearrangement links TRBV11-2 to TRBJ1-1; a possible D gene is TRBD1 (5 bases). The germline V gene encodes CDR1 SGHAT and CDR2 FQNNGV. Trimming cost V 6 bases and J 10 bases, with 18 bases left between them. CDR3 length: 13 amino acids. The DNA for the CDR3 is TGTGCCAGCAGTGCTGACTTCCAGGGCGGAGCTTTCTTT. This sequence encodes CASSADFQGGAFF.

This rearrangement joins TRBV29-1 to TRBJ2-4; D is unclear. V gave up 5 bases and J gave up 1 base, with 3 bases separating them. Looked up from germline, CDR1 is SQVTM and CDR2 is ANQGSEA. The CDR3 is 11 residues long. CDR3 nucleotide sequence: TGCAGCGTTCCTGCCAAAAACATTCAGTACTTC. It codes for CSVPAKNIQYF.

In the case of this clone: This may be a read error: a much more frequent sequence differs by one nucleotide. V gene TRBV20-1 combines with J gene TRBJ1-6; D is unresolved. This CDR3 has 13 residues. The V gene's germline CDR1 is DFQATT and CDR2 SNEGSKA (reference sequence). Trimming took 7 bases from V and 2 from J, leaving 9 bases between them. In DNA form, the CDR3 reads TGCAGTGTTAGTACTGCCTATAATTCACCCCTCCACTTT. Translation: CSVSTAYNSPLHF.

The chain links TRBV5-8 to TRBJ1-2; D is unresolved. CDR3 length: 13 amino acids. The germline V gene has CDR1 SGHTS and CDR2 YDEGEE. Trimming shortened V by 1 base and J by 7 bases, and 11 bases separated the two germline ends. The CDR3 nucleotides are TGTGCCAGCAGCTTGACGATATCCAGTGGCTACACCTTC. Its translation: CASSLTISSGYTF.

This clone turned up a few times. The rearrangement uses TRBV4-1 and TRBJ2-3, with D possibly being TRBD2 (5 bases). The CDR3 loop spans 14 amino acids. V dropped 3 bases and J dropped 4 bases, with 11 bases sitting between them. Germline-derived CDR1 and CDR2 are MGHRA and YSYEKL. The CDR3 protein is CASSQQEGPDTQYF. DNA of the CDR3: TGCGCCAGCAGCCAGCAAGAGGGTCCAGATACGCAGTATTTT.

The rearrangement uses TRBV27 and TRBJ2-7, with a possible D match to TRBD1 (6 bases). Germline CDR1 and CDR2: MNHEY and SMNVEV (reference sequence). The CDR3 totals 15 residues. V gave up 2 bases and J gave up 0 bases, with 11 bases separating them. The CDR3 reads CASSLGGNPSYEQYF. The CDR3 DNA reads as TGTGCCAGCAGTTTAGGGGGCAATCCCTCCTACGAGCAGTACTTC.